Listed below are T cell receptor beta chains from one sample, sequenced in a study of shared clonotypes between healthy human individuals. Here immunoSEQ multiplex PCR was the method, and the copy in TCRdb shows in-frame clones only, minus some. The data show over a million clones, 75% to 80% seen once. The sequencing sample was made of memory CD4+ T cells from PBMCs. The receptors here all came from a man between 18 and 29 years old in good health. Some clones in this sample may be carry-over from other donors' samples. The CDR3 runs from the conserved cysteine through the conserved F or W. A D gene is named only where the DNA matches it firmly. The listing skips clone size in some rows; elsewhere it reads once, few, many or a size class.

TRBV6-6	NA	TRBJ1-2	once	TGTGCCAGCAGCCTGGGAGGGAAGGCTAACTATGGCTACACCTTC	CASSLGGKANYGYTF
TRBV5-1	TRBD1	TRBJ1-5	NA	TGCGCCAGCAGCTTGGGCCCAACAGGGGACAATCAGCCCCAGCATTTT	CASSLGPTGDNQPQHF
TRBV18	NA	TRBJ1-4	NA	TGTGCCAGCCGCCCGGGGCCTAATGAAAAACTGTTTTTT	CASRPGPNEKLFF
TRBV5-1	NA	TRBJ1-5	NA	TGCGCCAGCAGCTTGGATTCCGGGGGTCGTCAGCCCCAGCATTTT	CASSLDSGGRQPQHF
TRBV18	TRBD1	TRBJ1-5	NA	TGTGCCAGCTCACCAGCGGCAGGGGGGCAGCCCCAGCATTTT	CASSPAAGGQPQHF
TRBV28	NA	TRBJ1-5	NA	TGTGCCAGCAGTCCTCAAGCCCTTGGGAGCAATCAGCCCCAGCATTTT	CASSPQALGSNQPQHF
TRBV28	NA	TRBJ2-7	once	TGTGCCAGCAGTTTGACAGGCTACGAGCAGTACTTC	CASSLTGYEQYF
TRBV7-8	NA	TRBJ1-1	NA	TGTGCCAGCAGCCAAAGACCGGGCACTGAAGCTTTCTTT	CASSQRPGTEAFF
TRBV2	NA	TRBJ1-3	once	TGTGCCAGCAAGGTTGGGCGGGACTCTGGAAACACCATATATTTT	CASKVGRDSGNTIYF
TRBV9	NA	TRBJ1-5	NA	TGTGCCAGCAGCGTAGTGACAGAACGCAATCAGCCCCAGCATTTT	CASSVVTERNQPQHF
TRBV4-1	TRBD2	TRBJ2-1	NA	TGCGCCAGCAGCCCGGCGGGAGTATCCTACAATGAGCAGTTCTTC	CASSPAGVSYNEQFF
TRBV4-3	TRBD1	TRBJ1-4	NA	TGCGCCAGCAGCCAGACAGGGGGTGACAATGAAAAACTGTTTTTT	CASSQTGGDNEKLFF
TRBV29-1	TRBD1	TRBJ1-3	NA	TGCAGCGTTAGCAGGGGGCTGTCTGGAAACACCATATATTTT	CSVSRGLSGNTIYF
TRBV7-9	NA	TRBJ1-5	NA	TGTGCCAGCAGCCTAGACGCCTATAGCAATCAGCCCCAGCATTTT	CASSLDAYSNQPQHF
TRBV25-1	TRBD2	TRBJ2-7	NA	TGTGCCAGCAGTGAGGCCCTAGCGGGAAACTACGAGCAGTACTTC	CASSEALAGNYEQYF
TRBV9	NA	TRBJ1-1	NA	TGTGCCAGCAGCGCCGGGGGTTCGCCCACTGAAGCTTTCTTT	CASSAGGSPTEAFF
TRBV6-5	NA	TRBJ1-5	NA	TGTGCCAGTCGTCTCGGTTCGGGTAGCAATCAGCCCCAGCATTTT	CASRLGSGSNQPQHF
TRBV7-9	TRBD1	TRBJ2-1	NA	TGTGCCAGCAGCCCCCCAGACAGGGTCAATGAGCAGTTCTTC	CASSPPDRVNEQFF
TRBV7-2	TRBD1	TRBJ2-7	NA	TGTGCCAGCAGCCGTTTACAGGGGCTCACCTACGAGCAGTACTTC	CASSRLQGLTYEQYF
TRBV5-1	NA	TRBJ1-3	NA	TGCGCCAGCAGCGAAGGGGGTTTTGGAAACACCATATATTTT	CASSEGGFGNTIYF
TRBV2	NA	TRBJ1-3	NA	TGTGCCAGCAGTGAATCTCGGTCCAGCTCTGGAAACACCATATATTTT	CASSESRSSSGNTIYF
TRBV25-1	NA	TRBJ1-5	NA	TGTGCCAGCGGTAGCCCGCGCAGGGAACTCAATCAGCCCCAGCATTTT	CASGSPRRELNQPQHF
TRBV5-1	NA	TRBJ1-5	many	TGCGCCAGCAGCCCTTCGGGGGGGCGAAATCAGCCCCAGCATTTT	CASSPSGGRNQPQHF
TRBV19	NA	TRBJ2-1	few	TGTGCCAGTAGAATGACCCAGGGGAATGAGCAGTTCTTC	CASRMTQGNEQFF
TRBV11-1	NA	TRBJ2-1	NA	TGTGCCAGCAGAAGAACCGGGACATCCTACAATGAGCAGTTCTTC	CASRRTGTSYNEQFF
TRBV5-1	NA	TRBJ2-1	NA	TGCGCCAGCAGCTTGGGGGGTACCACTGCGAGGCAGTTCTTC	CASSLGGTTARQFF
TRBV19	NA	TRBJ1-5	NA	TGTGCCAGTGCAAGAGGGTGGCAGGGGAGAAGGCCCCAGCATTTT	CASARGWQGRRPQHF
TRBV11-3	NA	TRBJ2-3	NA	TGTGCCAGCAGCTTAGACCGAAGCTCAGATACGCAGTATTTT	CASSLDRSSDTQYF
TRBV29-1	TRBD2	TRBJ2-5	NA	TGCAGCGTCCCCACTAGCGGGAGCTTCGAGACCCAGTACTTC	CSVPTSGSFETQYF
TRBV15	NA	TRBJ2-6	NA	TGTGCCACCAGCAGAGGGTTTGGGCAAGCCAGGGCGGCCGTTGGGGCCAACGTCCTGACTTTC	CATSRGFGQARAAVGANVLTF
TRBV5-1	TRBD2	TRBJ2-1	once	TGCGCCAGCAGCCACCAGAGTGGCGGGGGGCTTGGCGATGAGCAGTTCTTC	CASSHQSGGGLGDEQFF
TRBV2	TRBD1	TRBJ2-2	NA	TGTGCCAGCAGGACAGGGACGACCGGGGAGCTGTTTTTT	CASRTGTTGELFF
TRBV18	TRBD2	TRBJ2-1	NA	TGTGCCAGCTCACCGCCTAGCGGCCTCAATGAGCAGTTCTTC	CASSPPSGLNEQFF
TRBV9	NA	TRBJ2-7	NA	TGTGCCAGCGGGCAGGCGGAAAGCTACGAGCAGTACTTC	CASGQAESYEQYF
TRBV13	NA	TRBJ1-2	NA	TGTGCCAGCAGCTTAAATTCGGGCAGGTCAAACTATGGCTACACCTTC	CASSLNSGRSNYGYTF
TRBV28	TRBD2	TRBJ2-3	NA	TGTGCCAGCGGACTAGCGGGAGGGACGAGCACAGATACGCAGTATTTT	CASGLAGGTSTDTQYF
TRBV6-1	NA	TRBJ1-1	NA	TGTGCCAGCAGTGAAGTGGTAGGGGATCGCGCTTTCTTT	CASSEVVGDRAFF
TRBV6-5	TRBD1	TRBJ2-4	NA	TGTGCCAGCAGTTTCCGCGACAGGGTAGGAGACATTCAGTACTTC	CASSFRDRVGDIQYF
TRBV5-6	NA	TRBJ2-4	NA	TGTGCCAGCAGCTTCACTGGCGAGAGTCGGGACTGGAGCATTCAGTACTTC	CASSFTGESRDWSIQYF
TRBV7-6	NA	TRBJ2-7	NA	TGTGCCAGCAGCTTATCACGGGATTACGAGCAGTACTTC	CASSLSRDYEQYF